These T cell receptor beta chains were read from a single sample in a study of T-cell reconstitution after alpha-beta-depleted transplantation in children. TCRdb re-called the PCR reads with MiXCR, one entry per CDR3 protein. The profile covers just over 950,000 distinct CDR3 sequences, with roughly 29% appearing a single time and over 25% taken by the ten largest. Sequencing used PBMCs, mostly from graft donor cells, obtained 360 days after TCRalphabeta/CD19-depleted stem cell transplant. The origin of the receptors is a boy younger than two who had a stem cell transplant for SCID, so the T cells may come from the graft donor. The CDR3 runs from the conserved cysteine through the conserved F or W. The order of the fields is CDR3 DNA, CDR3 protein, clone size, D gene, CDR3 length, V gene, J gene. A D gene is named only where the DNA matches it firmly. The listing skips clone size in some rows; elsewhere it reads once, few, many or a size class.

TGTGCCAGCAAAAGTGGTTTCAATGAGCAGTTCTTC,CASKSGFNEQFF,-,-,12,TRBV2,TRBJ2-1
TGTGCCAGCAGCTTAACGGGGACTAGCCCCGGGGAGACCCAGTACTTC,CASSLTGTSPGETQYF,few,TRBD2,16,TRBV7-3,TRBJ2-5
TGTGCCAGCAGCCCGACTGAGATGTCCTACGAGCAGCACTTC,CASSPTEMSYEQHF,-,-,14,TRBV7-9,TRBJ2-7
TGTGCCAGCAGCCCCACTAGCGGCATCTCCTACAATGAGCAGTTCTTC,CASSPTSGISYNEQFF,few,TRBD2,16,TRBV12-3/TRBV12-4,TRBJ2-1
TGTGCCATCAGTGATATCGCCGGGACTAGTTGGGAAGAGACCCAGTACTTC,CAISDIAGTSWEETQYF,-,TRBD2,17,TRBV10-3,TRBJ2-5
TGTGCCAGCAGTTTATCTCAAATCTACGAGCAGTACTTC,CASSLSQIYEQYF,few,-,13,TRBV12-3/TRBV12-4,TRBJ2-7
TGTGCCATCAGTGAGTCTGTCGTCACCTACGAGCAGTACTTC,CAISESVVTYEQYF,-,-,14,TRBV10-3,TRBJ2-7
TGTGCCAGCAGTAGGGATGCAGGGAACTACGAGCAGTACTTC,CASSRDAGNYEQYF,-,-,14,TRBV6-1,TRBJ2-7
TGCAGTGCTGCTGTACAGGGGAAATATGGCTACACCTTC,CSAAVQGKYGYTF,once,TRBD1,13,TRBV20-1,TRBJ1-2
TGTGCCAGCAGCTTAGGACCTAGGACAGGGATCACTGAAGCTTTCTTT,CASSLGPRTGITEAFF,many,TRBD1,16,TRBV5-5,TRBJ1-1
TGTGCCAGCAGCTCAACGCTCGGGCTAGATACGCAGTATTTT,CASSSTLGLDTQYF,few,-,14,TRBV7-9,TRBJ2-3
TGTGCCAGCAGCACGCTTAAGGGGAAAAGACCCTACGAGCAGTACTTC,CASSTLKGKRPYEQYF,few,-,16,TRBV5-5,TRBJ2-7
TGTGCCAGCAGTGAGGGCAGGTCGAACACCGGGGAGCTGTTTTTT,CASSEGRSNTGELFF,-,-,15,TRBV2,TRBJ2-2
TGTGCCAGCAGCGACCCGACGTGGGGGCCCCTACACTCTGGAAACACCATATATTTT,CASSDPTWGPLHSGNTIYF,-,-,19,TRBV11-1,TRBJ1-3
TGTGCCAGCAGCTATAGGACTAGCGTGTACCAAGAGACCCAGTACTTC,CASSYRTSVYQETQYF,few,TRBD2,16,TRBV7-6,TRBJ2-5
TGTGCCAGCAGTACCAGGACAGTATCAGATGAAAAACTGTTTTTT,CASSTRTVSDEKLFF,few,-,15,TRBV12-3/TRBV12-4,TRBJ1-4
TGTGCCAGCAGCCAAGATCGCAGGGACACCGGGGAGCTGTTTTTT,CASSQDRRDTGELFF,-,-,15,TRBV4-2,TRBJ2-2
TGTGCCAGCACGATAACCCCCGGGTATCGGGAGCAGTACTTC,CASTITPGYREQYF,few,-,14,TRBV6-1,TRBJ2-7
TGCGCCAGCAGCTTGGTCTCCAGGGTCTCTGGAAACACCATATATTTT,CASSLVSRVSGNTIYF,few,-,16,TRBV5-1,TRBJ1-3
TGTGCCAGCAGCTTAGTGGCAGGGGCTAAGGAGAACTATGGCTACACCTTC,CASSLVAGAKENYGYTF,-,-,17,TRBV11-2,TRBJ1-2
TGTGCACCCGATGGCGGGGGGGCTGGGGATACGCAGTATTTT,CAPDGGGAGDTQYF,few,TRBD2,14,TRBV6-4,TRBJ2-3
TGTGCCAGCAGTGAACTTACGATCGTAGGGTCTCGGAACCTCTATGGCTACACCTTC,CASSELTIVGSRNLYGYTF,few,-,19,TRBV27,TRBJ1-2
TGTGCCAGCAGCCCCGGGACTAGCCAAAGGAACATTCAGTACTTC,CASSPGTSQRNIQYF,few,TRBD2,15,TRBV3-1,TRBJ2-4
TGTGCCAGCAGCCTTCCGGACAGTCCCCACACAGATACGCAGTATTTT,CASSLPDSPHTDTQYF,once,-,16,TRBV28,TRBJ2-3
TGTGCCAGCTCCCGCCAACGTCCAGCGGGGGCCCAAGAGACCCAGTACTTC,CASSRQRPAGAQETQYF,-,TRBD2,17,TRBV18,TRBJ2-5
TGCGCCAGCAGCCCTCGGACTGAACCCTTAATCGCCGGGGAGCTGTTTTTT,CASSPRTEPLIAGELFF,few,-,17,TRBV4-1,TRBJ2-2
TGTGCCAGTAGTAGGGCTAGCTCGGGGAATGAGCAGTTCTTC,CASSRASSGNEQFF,-,-,14,TRBV19,TRBJ2-1
TGTGCCGTACCCGGGACAGGGGTAAATGAGCAGTTCTTC,CAVPGTGVNEQFF,-,TRBD1,13,TRBV7-9,TRBJ2-1
TGTGCCAGCAGTTACGGACAGGGAAGAATTGAGACCCAGTACTTC,CASSYGQGRIETQYF,few,TRBD1,15,TRBV6-5,TRBJ2-5
TGCGCCAGCAGCTTGGCGGGACAGGCCAACACAGATACGCAGTATTTT,CASSLAGQANTDTQYF,-,TRBD1,16,TRBV5-1,TRBJ2-3
TGTGCCGTCCGGACTAGCGGGGGGCATGAGCAGTTCTTC,CAVRTSGGHEQFF,once,TRBD2,13,TRBV27,TRBJ2-1
TGCGCCAGCAGCTTGGAGGGACTAGCGGGGGGGGAGCAGTTCTTC,CASSLEGLAGGEQFF,few,TRBD2,15,TRBV5-1,TRBJ2-1
TGTGCCAGCAGTTTCAGGTCTGATGAAAAACTGTTTTTT,CASSFRSDEKLFF,-,-,13,TRBV12-3/TRBV12-4,TRBJ1-4
TGTGCCACCAGCGGGATGGGGACAGGGGGCGGCCTGTTGTTGTACAATGAGCAGTTCTTC,CATSGMGTGGGLLLYNEQFF,-,TRBD1,20,TRBV15,TRBJ2-1
TGTGCCAGCAGCTTATATGACAGAGGAACCTACGAGCAGTACTTC,CASSLYDRGTYEQYF,-,-,15,TRBV5-6,TRBJ2-7
TGCGCCAGCAGCTACCAACCGGGACAGGGGGTCTACAATGAGCAGTTCTTC,CASSYQPGQGVYNEQFF,-,TRBD1,17,TRBV5-1,TRBJ2-1
TGTGCCAGCAGCTTAATGGGACAGTCCCTGAACACTGAAGCTTTCTTT,CASSLMGQSLNTEAFF,few,TRBD1,16,TRBV7-8,TRBJ1-1
TGTGCCAGCAGTCCCCATTCGGGGTTCGGCACAGATACGCAGTATTTT,CASSPHSGFGTDTQYF,-,-,16,TRBV12-3/TRBV12-4,TRBJ2-3
TGCGCCAGCAGCGTTACCCAGAAGCATGGCTACACCTTC,CASSVTQKHGYTF,-,-,13,TRBV5-1,TRBJ1-2
TGTGCCAGCAGCCAAGAGGCTTTCCAAGAGACCCAGTACTTC,CASSQEAFQETQYF,-,-,14,TRBV3-1,TRBJ2-5
TGCAGTGTAGGGCTTCCAGGGGGAGAGCAGTACTTC,CSVGLPGGEQYF,-,TRBD1,12,TRBV20-1,TRBJ2-7
TGTGCCAGCAGCCAAGAGCAGGGGGCAAACTATGGCTACACCTTC,CASSQEQGANYGYTF,-,TRBD1,15,TRBV4-2,TRBJ1-2
TGCAGCGTTGCCCCAGTAATATCGGATACGCAGTATTTT,CSVAPVISDTQYF,few,-,13,TRBV29-1,TRBJ2-3
TGTGCCAGCAGATCGACAGAGTCCCAAGAGACCCAGTACTTC,CASRSTESQETQYF,once,-,14,TRBV27,TRBJ2-5
TGTGCCAGCAGCCGGTCCGTGGATACCCCCCTTCAAGAGACCCAGTACTTC,CASSRSVDTPLQETQYF,-,-,17,TRBV4-2,TRBJ2-5
TGTGCCAGCAGTTTTTATGGCGGAAGCACAGATACGCAGTATTTT,CASSFYGGSTDTQYF,-,-,15,TRBV27,TRBJ2-3
TGTGCCAGCAGCTCGTGGACAGGGATGAATGAGCAGTTCTTC,CASSSWTGMNEQFF,few,TRBD1,14,TRBV5-6,TRBJ2-1
TGCAGTGCTAGTTGGGACAGCCCTACTAACACTGAAGCTTTCTTT,CSASWDSPTNTEAFF,-,TRBD1,15,TRBV20-1,TRBJ1-1
TGTGCCAGCTCCCCTGACCGACACAGGGACGAGCAGTACTTC,CASSPDRHRDEQYF,-,-,14,TRBV18,TRBJ2-7
TGCAGCGTTGAGGACAGCTACTATGGCTACACCTTC,CSVEDSYYGYTF,-,-,12,TRBV29-1,TRBJ1-2
TGTGCCAGCAGTCCCCCGGGGACAGGGAATGAAAAACTGTTTTTT,CASSPPGTGNEKLFF,-,TRBD1,15,TRBV12-3/TRBV12-4,TRBJ1-4
TGCAGTGCCAAGACTAGCGGGGCCTACAATGAGCAGTTCTTC,CSAKTSGAYNEQFF,-,TRBD2,14,TRBV20-1,TRBJ2-1
TGTGCCAGCAGCGTAGAGGCGACAGATACGCAGTATTTT,CASSVEATDTQYF,few,-,13,TRBV9,TRBJ2-3
TGTGCCAGCAGCTTATCGAGGGACAGCGATCCGTCTCGCGAGCAGTACTTC,CASSLSRDSDPSREQYF,once,TRBD1,17,TRBV7-6,TRBJ2-7